Here is one T cell receptor beta chain with its context. Its antigen remains undetermined. There are no base qualities to consult, and no much larger clone falls within one base. Library prep was done by the immunoSEQ multiplex PCR assay. Entries here come from immuneACCESS through TCRdb and include only in-frame sequences with V and J called. Some clones fail to appear in such tables; in the studies checked, an unresolved V gene covers under half of the shortfall, and the cause of the remainder is unknown. The sample data list around 100,000 clones, and 81% of these were observed just once. Of the sample, 2.5% to 3.5% falls within the top ten clones. The study evaluated CTLA-4 blockade (ipilimumab) given together with focal radiation therapy in patients who had chemo-refractory metastatic non-small-cell lung cancer. These data belong to a study of radiotherapy plus CTLA-4 blockade in lung cancer (dated by TCRdb to 2017 to 2018). With respect to the entire study: Among the enrolled patients, about 19% had an objective response, and 31% reached disease control.

From cysteine to phenylalanine, the CDR3 is 13 amino acids long. Only the CDR3 part of the read is kept: 39 bases, read in frame from the first base. Looking up the germline V gene yields CDR1 SNHLY and CDR2 FYNNEI. After removal of 6 bases from V and 5 bases from J, the junction retains 5 bases not matched to a gene. Broader findings and caveats from the paper: Early dynamic changes in blood T cell clones, together with increased serum interferon-beta after radiation, were reported as the strongest predictors of response. After treatment with radiotherapy and ipilimumab, TCR clones that originated in tumors expanded in peripheral blood.

The origin of this receptor is a human donor with non-small cell lung cancer that progressed on radiotherapy plus ipilimumab. Some clones in this sample may be carry-over from other donors' samples. This receptor chain uses TRBV2 and TRBJ1-1; a stretch of 8 junction bases matches TRBD1. Sequenced here: peripheral blood, sampled from a patient treated with radiotherapy plus ipilimumab. The CDR3 corresponds to CASSDRGQTEAFF. The sequenced DNA is TGTGCCAGCAGCGACAGGGGCCAGACTGAAGCTTTCTTT.